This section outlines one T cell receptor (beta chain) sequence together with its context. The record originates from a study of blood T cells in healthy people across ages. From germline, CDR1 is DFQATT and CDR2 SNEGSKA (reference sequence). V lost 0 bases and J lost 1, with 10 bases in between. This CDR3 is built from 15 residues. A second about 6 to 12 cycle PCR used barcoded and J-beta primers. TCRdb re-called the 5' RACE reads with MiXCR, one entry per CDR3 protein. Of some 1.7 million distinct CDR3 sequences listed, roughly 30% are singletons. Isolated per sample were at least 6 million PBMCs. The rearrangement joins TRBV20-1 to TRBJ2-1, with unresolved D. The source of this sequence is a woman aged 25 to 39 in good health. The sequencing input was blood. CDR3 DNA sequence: TGCAGTGCTAGAGATTTTATGGGATCCTACAATGAGCAGTTCTTC. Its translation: CSARDFMGSYNEQFF.